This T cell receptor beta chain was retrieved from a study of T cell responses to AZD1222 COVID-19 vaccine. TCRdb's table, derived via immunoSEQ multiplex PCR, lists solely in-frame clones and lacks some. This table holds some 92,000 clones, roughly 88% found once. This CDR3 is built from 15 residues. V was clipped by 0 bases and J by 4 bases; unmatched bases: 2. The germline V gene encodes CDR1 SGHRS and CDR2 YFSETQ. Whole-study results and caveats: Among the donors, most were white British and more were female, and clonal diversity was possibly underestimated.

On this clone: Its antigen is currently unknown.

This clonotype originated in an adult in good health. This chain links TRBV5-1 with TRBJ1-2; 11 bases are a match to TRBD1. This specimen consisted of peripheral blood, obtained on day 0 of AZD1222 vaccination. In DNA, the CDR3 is TGCGCCAGCAGCTTGGGGACAGGGGGCGCCTATGGCTACACCTTC. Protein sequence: CASSLGTGGAYGYTF.